This passage covers 20 T cell receptor beta chains from one sample sequenced in a study of blood T cell repertoires in COVID-19. Clones were sequenced by immunoSEQ multiplex PCR, and TCRdb holds only the in-frame ones, with some missing. The repertoire holds roughly 200,000 clones, with around four fifths as singletons. The source material was peripheral blood. These receptors all come from a woman in her thirties or forties with COVID-19, enrolled during active disease.

The chain links TRBV6-6 to TRBJ1-1; D not resolved. V gave up 7 bases and J gave up 8 bases, with 23 bases separating them. This CDR3 region has 15 residues. Per the germline V gene, CDR1 is MNHNY and CDR2 is SVGAGI (reference sequence). CDR3 nucleotides: TGTGCCAGCACCTTCAGACAAACCGACACACTCGAAGCTTTCTTT. It encodes CASTFRQTDTLEAFF.

The genes are TRBV21-1 and TRBJ1-4; no check of the table's D call, TRBD1, against the DNA was made. TRBV21-1 has pseudogene status. The CDR3 is 13 amino acids. CDR3 bases: TGTGCCAGATCCGGGACAGAGGGGGAAAAACTGTTTTTT. This codes for CARSGTEGEKLFF.

The rearrangement links TRBV19 to TRBJ2-2; 7 nucleotides line up with TRBD1. The CDR3 length is 14 residues. CDR1 and CDR2 (germline): LNHDA, SQIVND (reference sequence). J gave up 0 bases and V 6 bases, and 1 base lay outside the gene matches. The CDR3 sequence: CASSGQANTGELFF. CDR3 nucleotides: TGTGCCAGTAGCGGACAGGCGAACACCGGGGAGCTGTTTTTT.

The genes are TRBV5-1 and TRBJ2-1; TRBD2 aligns across 15 bases. CDR3 size: 17 residues. In germline, CDR1 is SGHRS, CDR2 YFSETQ. V trimming: 5 bases; J trimming: 7 bases; junction bases outside the gene matches: 10. The CDR3 region is CASSRTSGRGVNNEQFF. CDR3 bases: TGCGCCAGCAGTCGGACTAGCGGGAGGGGCGTGAATAATGAGCAGTTCTTC.

The gene calls are TRBV7-2 and TRBJ1-4; D ambiguous. The germline V and J ends were trimmed by 6 bases and 3 bases, with 17 bases remaining between them. CDR3 length: 16 amino acids. CDR1 is SGHTA, CDR2 FQGNSA, per germline. This chain's CDR3 is CASRPGYGRSNEKLFF. CDR3 bases: TGTGCCAGCAGGCCCGGGTACGGGAGGTCTAATGAAAAACTGTTTTTT.

This clone was seen only a few times. This rearrangement joins TRBV19 to TRBJ1-2, with D possibly TRBD1 on 6 matching bases. V lost 7 bases to trimming and J lost 8 bases, with 20 bases between them. This CDR3 spans 14 amino acids. The germline V gene encodes CDR1 LNHDA and CDR2 SQIVND (reference sequence). CDR3: CASKFRDTVGGYTF. Here the CDR3 DNA reads TGTGCCAGTAAGTTCAGGGACACAGTAGGCGGCTACACCTTC.

The V and J genes are TRBV19 and TRBJ2-1; possible D gene TRBD1, 5 bases. The CDR3 loop spans 13 amino acids. V lost 7 bases and J lost 5, with 12 bases in between. Germline CDR1 and CDR2: LNHDA and SQIVND (reference sequence). The CDR3 sequence: CASTHPDNNEQFF. The DNA of the CDR3 is TGTGCCAGTACCCACCCGGACAACAATGAGCAGTTCTTC.

This chain links TRBV5-4 with TRBJ2-2, with 7 bases aligning to TRBD1. Germline CDR1 reads SGHNT; CDR2 reads YYREEE (reference sequence). The CDR3 covers 15 residues. V trimming: 1 base; J trimming: 7 bases; junction bases outside the gene matches: 7. The CDR3 DNA reads as TGTGCCAGCAGCTTGAAGGGGGCGCGGAACGGGGAGCTGTTTTTT. It translates to CASSLKGARNGELFF.

This clone was detected a few times. The chain couples TRBV7-9 to TRBJ2-1; no firm D call. CDR1 is SEHNR, CDR2 FQNEAQ, per germline (reference sequence). V shed 5 bases and J shed 13 bases, with 15 bases lying between them. The CDR3 extends over 12 amino acids. The CDR3 DNA follows: TGTGCCAGCAGCCCTGACAAGGTATTACAGTTCTTC. As protein: CASSPDKVLQFF.

This clone was observed a handful of times. V and J are TRBV5-4 and TRBJ1-4, with a tentative D call TRBD1 (5 bases). V gave up 1 base and J gave up 8 bases, with 15 bases separating them. CDR3 length: 15 amino acids. The germline gives CDR1 SGHNT, CDR2 YYREEE (reference sequence). CDR3 amino acids: CASSLRSPGGEKLFF. The DNA for the CDR3 is TGTGCCAGCAGCTTGAGGTCACCGGGGGGGGAAAAACTGTTTTTT.

This chain connects TRBV7-9 to TRBJ2-7, with 9 positions matching TRBD2. Germline-derived CDR1 and CDR2 are SEHNR and FQNEAQ (reference sequence). The ends lost 5 bases at V and 7 bases at J; junction bases unmatched: 12. The CDR3 contains 15 residues. The CDR3 sequence: CASSEERGARREQYF. CDR3 DNA: TGTGCCAGCAGCGAAGAGCGGGGGGCCCGTCGTGAGCAGTACTTC.

The chain recombines TRBV10-1 with TRBJ2-4, with D perhaps matching TRBD2 (6 bases). This CDR3 has 14 residues. Per germline, CDR1 WNHNN and CDR2 SYGVQD (reference sequence). With 4 bases removed from V and 1 base from J, the gap between germline ends came to 8 bases. In DNA form, the CDR3 reads TGCGCCAGCAGTGGCGGGACTGCCAAAAACATTCAGTACTTC. It codes for CASSGGTAKNIQYF.

The chain has TRBV24-1 and TRBJ1-4; TRBD1 aligns across 9 bases. There are 17 residues in the CDR3. In germline, CDR1 is KGHDR, CDR2 SFDVKD. The trim removed 4 bases at V and 1 base at J, leaving 6 bases unmatched. CDR3 DNA sequence: TGTGCCACCAGTGACCCGGGACAGGGAATAACTAATGAAAAACTGTTTTTT. Its translation is CATSDPGQGITNEKLFF.

The chain joins TRBV5-5 to TRBJ2-7; TRBD1 matches 10 bases. The CDR3 is 15 residues long. Unmatched junction bases numbered 4, after V lost 3 bases and J lost 1 base. The germline V gene encodes CDR1 SGHKS and CDR2 YYEKEE (reference sequence). The CDR3 spells CASSWGDRGSYEQYF. CDR3 nucleotide sequence: TGTGCCAGCAGCTGGGGGGACAGGGGTTCCTACGAGCAGTACTTC.

This clone has ten or more counts. The chain uses TRBV27 and TRBJ2-7, with 8 bases aligning to TRBD1. CDR3 length: 15 amino acids. With V trimmed by 6 bases and J by 2 bases, 9 bases remained unmatched. From germline, CDR1 is MNHEY and CDR2 SMNVEV (reference sequence). The CDR3 loop is CASRPGQGGPYEQYF. CDR3 sequence (DNA): TGTGCCAGCAGACCCGGACAGGGAGGTCCCTACGAGCAGTACTTC.

The table lists this clone with a count of one. Written as DNA, the CDR3 is TGTGCCAGCGGGGGACAGGGTCCCTACGAGCAGTACTTC. Translated, it gives CASGGQGPYEQYF. The chain employs TRBV2 and TRBJ2-7, with 9 bases fitting TRBD1. CDR3 length: 13 residues. The J segment lost 2 bases and the V segment lost 8 bases, leaving 4 bases of the junction unmatched. The V gene's germline CDR1 is SNHLY and CDR2 FYNNEI.

The V and J genes are TRBV2 and TRBJ2-1, with D tentatively TRBD2 (5 bases). Trimming took 11 bases from V and 10 from J, leaving 12 bases between them. This CDR3 is 10 amino acids long. Germline V lookup: CDR1 SNHLY, CDR2 FYNNEI. In DNA, the CDR3 is TGTGCCGGACTTTTGGGAGAGCAGTTCTTC. As protein: CAGLLGEQFF.

J is TRBJ1-2 and V is TRBV28; 8 bases agree with TRBD1. CDR3 length: 14 residues. Germline V gives CDR1 MDHEN, CDR2 SYDVKM. V gave up 6 bases and J gave up 8 bases; unmatched junction bases: 11. CDR3 coding DNA: TGTGCCAGCAGAGCCAGGGCAGGGGGCGGAGGCTACACCTTC. Amino acid sequence: CASRARAGGGGYTF.

The J gene is TRBJ2-2, the V gene TRBV4-1; 9 positions agree with TRBD2. The CDR3 totals 15 residues. V trimming: 1 base; J trimming: 4 bases; junction bases outside the gene matches: 1. The germline gives CDR1 MGHRA, CDR2 YSYEKL. The CDR3 here is CASSQGLAVTGELFF. The CDR3 nucleotides are TGCGCCAGCAGCCAAGGACTAGCGGTCACCGGGGAGCTGTTTTTT.

The chain employs TRBV27 and TRBJ2-3; 11 nucleotides align to TRBD1. The CDR3 runs 18 residues. Germline CDR1 reads MNHEY; CDR2 reads SMNVEV (reference sequence). V was clipped by 4 bases and J by 5 bases; unmatched bases: 14. CDR3 nucleotide sequence: TGTGCCAGCAGTTACGAGCGAGCCGGGACAGGGGGATTAGATACGCAGTATTTT. Its translation is CASSYERAGTGGLDTQYF.